These 15 T cell receptor beta chains were all obtained from the same sample, sequenced in a study of identical twins. TCRdb reanalysed the 5' RACE reads using MiXCR and keeps one entry per CDR3 protein. The repertoire holds around 1.7 million distinct CDR3 sequences, with under 35% as singletons. Sequenced: cord blood. The receptors here all came from a newborn girl in good health.

In this sample, this clonotype turned up a few times. This chain uses TRBV24-1 with TRBJ2-1; TRBD1 agrees at 8 bases. Germline CDR1 KGHDR, CDR2 SFDVKD. The J segment lost 5 bases and the V segment lost 4 bases, leaving 6 bases of the junction unmatched. There are 15 residues in the CDR3. CDR3 region: CATSENKQGDNEQFF. CDR3 coding DNA: TGTGCCACCAGTGAAAATAAACAGGGGGACAATGAGCAGTTCTTC.

Only a few counts were recorded for this clonotype. V gene TRBV19 combines with J gene TRBJ2-7; no clear D gene. The CDR3 sequence is 13 residues long. V was shortened by 5 bases and J by 4 bases, with 12 bases between the two germline ends. Germline V CDR1 and CDR2: LNHDA, SQIVND (reference sequence). CDR3 sequence (DNA): TGTGCCAGTAGTTCCAGTTGGGGTTACGAGCAGTACTTC. Amino acid sequence: CASSSSWGYEQYF.

CDR3 bases: TGTGCTAGTGGTTTGGTACTTTCCCCCCTCAGACTAGCGGGAGGGCCGGCTTTCTACAATGAGCAGTTCTTC. Its protein is CASGLVLSPLRLAGGPAFYNEQFF. The V and J genes are TRBV12-5 and TRBJ2-1; 14 positions agree with TRBD2. Germline loops: CDR1 LGHNT, CDR2 FRNRAP. J was trimmed by 3 bases and V by 0 bases; bases with no gene match: 22. CDR3 size: 24 residues.

The V call is TRBV20-1, the J call TRBJ2-7, with 8 positions matching TRBD2. V gave up 3 bases and J gave up 8 bases; unmatched junction bases: 15. The CDR3 has 15 residues. Germline-derived CDR1 and CDR2 are DFQATT and SNEGSKA (reference sequence). The CDR3 protein is CSASGGARFLNKQYF. CDR3 in DNA: TGCAGTGCTAGCGGGGGGGCTCGATTTTTGAATAAGCAGTACTTC.

This clonotype has more than one count but fewer than ten. The rearrangement uses TRBV10-3 and TRBJ1-2, with 7 bases that match TRBD1. Germline V gives CDR1 ENHRY, CDR2 SYGVKD. The CDR3 contains 14 residues. After removal of 5 bases from V and 4 bases from J, the junction contained 7 bases not matched to a gene. CDR3 DNA: TGTGCCATCAGTCACCGGGACAGCCCCTATGGCTACACCTTC. Its protein product is CAISHRDSPYGYTF.

The chain recombines TRBV12-3 or TRBV12-4 with TRBJ2-7; TRBD2 matches at 7 bases. The junction had 4 bases not matched to a gene; V was cut back by 2 bases and J by 3 bases. The CDR3 totals 14 residues. The CDR3 DNA follows: TGTGCCAGCAGTTTAAAGCGGGATTACTACGAGCAGTACTTC. Its translation is CASSLKRDYYEQYF.

This clonotype was counted at least ten times. The chain recombines TRBV7-2 with TRBJ2-1; 8 bases are a match to TRBD2. The CDR3 length is 13 residues. V lost 3 bases and J lost 6; bases outside the gene matches: 1. The germline V gene has CDR1 SGHTA and CDR2 FQGNSA. The CDR3 spells CASSLGLVNEQFF. The CDR3 DNA reads as TGTGCCAGCAGCTTGGGACTAGTCAATGAGCAGTTCTTC.

Ten or more counts support this clonotype. The CDR3 coding sequence is TGTGCCAGCAGCGTGACAGGAGCCTACGAGCAGTACTTC. This gives the protein CASSVTGAYEQYF. The chain carries TRBV5-6 and TRBJ2-7, with a possible D match to TRBD1 (6 bases). Germline CDR1 is SGHDT and CDR2 is YYEEEE. The CDR3 loop spans 13 amino acids. V lost 4 bases, J lost 2 bases, and 10 bases lay in between.

The chain carries TRBV2 and TRBJ1-1; the D is unclear. CDR1 and CDR2 from the germline V gene are SNHLY and FYNNEI. This CDR3 region has 14 residues. V lost 4 bases and J lost 0, with 9 bases in between. The CDR3 loop reads CASSARLMNTEAFF. CDR3 DNA sequence: TGTGCCAGCAGTGCACGGTTGATGAACACTGAAGCTTTCTTT. The full variable domain, its missing parts supplied by reference TRBV2 and TRBJ1-1, is EPEVTQTPSHQVTQMGQEVILRCVPISNHLYFYWYRQILGQKVEFLVSFYNNEISEKSEIFDDQFSVERPDGSNFTLKIRSTKLEDSAMYFCASSARLMNTEAFFGQGTRLTVV.

There are a few counts of this clonotype. J is TRBJ1-5 and V is TRBV20-1; D unclear. This CDR3 has 13 residues. V lost 4 bases and J lost 7, with 14 bases in between. Germline values: CDR1 DFQATT, CDR2 SNEGSKA (reference sequence). This chain's CDR3 is CSANPVLGQPQHF. CDR3 bases: TGCAGTGCTAACCCAGTTTTAGGACAGCCCCAGCATTTT.

Only a few counts were recorded for this clonotype. The chain carries TRBV19 and TRBJ1-6, with 7 nucleotides matching TRBD1. Germline CDR1 and CDR2: LNHDA and SQIVND (reference sequence). V gave up 6 bases and J gave up 10 bases; unmatched junction bases: 12. The CDR3 consists of 15 residues. CDR3 nucleotide sequence: TGTGCCAGTAGCTCAACAGGGGTCCCTGTCTCACCCCTCCACTTT. Translated: CASSSTGVPVSPLHF.

This clonotype was recorded many times. The chain has TRBV10-2 and TRBJ1-2; possibly TRBD1 for D (5 bases). The germline gives CDR1 WSHSY, CDR2 SAAADI. The V and J ends lost 2 bases and 0 bases respectively, with 7 bases between them. This CDR3 spans 14 amino acids. CDR3 sequence reads: CASSETGPNYGYTF. CDR3 DNA sequence: TGCGCCAGCAGTGAGACAGGTCCTAACTATGGCTACACCTTC.

The chain combines TRBV4-1 with TRBJ2-1, with 15 bases that match TRBD2. Germline V CDR1 and CDR2: MGHRA, YSYEKL. The CDR3 spans 17 residues. The junction had 8 bases not matched to a gene; V was cut back by 4 bases and J by 7 bases. In nucleotides, the CDR3 is TGCGCCAGCAGCCTTAGGACTAGCGGGGGGGCATATAATGAGCAGTTCTTC. This encodes CASSLRTSGGAYNEQFF.

The sample holds a few counts of this clonotype. The gene calls are TRBV29-1 and TRBJ2-3, with 10 bases aligning to TRBD2. J lost 2 bases, V lost 6 bases, and 8 bases had no gene match. There are 15 residues in the CDR3. CDR1 SQVTM and CDR2 ANQGSEA come from the germline V gene. CDR3 protein: CSVAKLAGNTDTQYF. In DNA, the CDR3 is TGCAGCGTCGCCAAACTAGCGGGGAACACAGATACGCAGTATTTT.

The J gene is TRBJ2-3, the V gene TRBV29-1; a weak D match, TRBD2 (6 bases). Looked up from germline, CDR1 is SQVTM and CDR2 is ANQGSEA. The V and J ends lost 3 bases and 0 bases respectively, with 10 bases between them. The CDR3 has 14 residues. The CDR3 DNA follows: TGCAGCGTTGATGTGGGACTGAGCACAGATACGCAGTATTTT. Protein product: CSVDVGLSTDTQYF.